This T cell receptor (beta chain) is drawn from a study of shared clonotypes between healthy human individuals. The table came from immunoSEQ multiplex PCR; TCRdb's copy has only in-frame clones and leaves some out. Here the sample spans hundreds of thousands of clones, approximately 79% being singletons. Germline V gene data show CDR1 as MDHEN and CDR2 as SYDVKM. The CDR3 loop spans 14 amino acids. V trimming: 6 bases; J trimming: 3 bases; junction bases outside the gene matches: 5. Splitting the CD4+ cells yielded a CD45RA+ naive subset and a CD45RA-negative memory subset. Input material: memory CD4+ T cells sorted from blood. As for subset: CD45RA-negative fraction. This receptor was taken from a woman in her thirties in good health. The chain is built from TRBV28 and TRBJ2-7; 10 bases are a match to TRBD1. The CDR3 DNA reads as TGTGCCAGCAGAACCTGGGACAGGGGCTACGAGCAGTACTTC. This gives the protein CASRTWDRGYEQYF.